This is a list of T cell receptor beta chains from one sample in a study of identical twins. TCRdb reprocessed the 5' RACE reads via MiXCR and lists one record per CDR3 protein. The data show 280,000 or so distinct CDR3 sequences, roughly 8.6% seen once. A further study also used this sample, focusing on yellow fever vaccine responses in identical twins.

Sequenced: memory (CD45RO+) T cells sorted from blood. These receptors were collected from a woman aged 18 to 35 in good health. CDR3s include the opening cysteine and the closing phenylalanine or tryptophan. D genes are given only for firm matches. Not all rows give a size; the values are once, few, many and, for expanded clones, a class.

>-|-|TRBJ1-4|16|TRBV6-5
TGTGCCAGCAGTTACTCAGGGGATGCAACTAATGAAAAACTGTTTTTT
CASSYSGDATNEKLFF
>-|few|TRBJ2-3|11|TRBV15
TGTGCCACCAGCAGAGCGGGTACGCAGTATTTT
CATSRAGTQYF
>-|-|TRBJ2-2|15|TRBV2
TGTGCCAGCAGTGATAAGGGGGTTGTTTCTGGGGAGCTGTTTTTT
CASSDKGVVSGELFF
>TRBD2|many|TRBJ2-3|17|TRBV4-2
TGTGCCAGCAGCCAAGAACCAGCGGGAGATGGGCGGAATACGCAGTATTTT
CASSQEPAGDGRNTQYF
>-|-|TRBJ2-3|15|TRBV11-2
TGTGCCAGCAGCTTATTCCAGTCGACCACAGATACGCAGTATTTT
CASSLFQSTTDTQYF
>TRBD2|-|TRBJ2-1|13|TRBV7-8
TGTGCCAGCTTGGGACTAGCCAGCGATGAGCAGTTCTTC
CASLGLASDEQFF
>-|many|TRBJ2-1|15|TRBV5-1
TGCGCCAGCAGCTTAGAGCCGCCAACGAACAATGAGCAGTTCTTC
CASSLEPPTNNEQFF
>-|-|TRBJ2-7|13|TRBV14
TGTGCCAGCAGCCAAGAGATTTGGTACGAGCAGTACTTC
CASSQEIWYEQYF
>-|many|TRBJ1-2|14|TRBV15
TGTGCCACCAGCAGAGGAGGGGAAACGACTGGCTACACCTTC
CATSRGGETTGYTF
>TRBD1|many|TRBJ2-5|12|TRBV20-1
TGCAGTGCTACGACAGGGGCAGAGACCCAGTACTTC
CSATTGAETQYF
>TRBD2|few|TRBJ2-3|17|TRBV5-1
TGCGCCAGCAGCCTAGGGACTAGCGGGGGGGCTAAGGATACGCAGTATTTT
CASSLGTSGGAKDTQYF
>-|few|TRBJ2-3|15|TRBV19
TGTGCCAGTAGTGCAGGGGGGGGAACCACAGATACGCAGTATTTT
CASSAGGGTTDTQYF
>-|-|TRBJ2-5|10|TRBV3-1
TGTGCCAGCAGCCAGGGGGCCCAGTACTTC
CASSQGAQYF
>-|-|TRBJ1-1|10|TRBV12-3/TRBV12-4
TGTGCCAGCAGTTTTGACAGAGCTTTCTTT
CASSFDRAFF
>TRBD2|many|TRBJ2-3|14|TRBV6-4
TGTGCCAGCAGTGAGCGGGGGGGCACAGATACGCAGTATTTT
CASSERGGTDTQYF
>-|-|TRBJ2-1|18|TRBV2
TGTGCCAGCAGTTATACAGGGGGGGTTCCGAGCTCCTACAATGAGCAGTTCTTC
CASSYTGGVPSSYNEQFF
>-|many|TRBJ1-5|14|TRBV19
TGTGCCAGTAGTCTGGGGCCAGGCAATCAGCCCCAGCATTTT
CASSLGPGNQPQHF
>-|many|TRBJ2-2|14|TRBV2
TGTGCCAGCAGTGAAACCCCACGAACCGGGGAGCTGTTTTTT
CASSETPRTGELFF
>-|many|TRBJ2-2|15|TRBV7-9
TGTGCCAGCACCTCCTGGATGGAGGGGTCCGGGGAGCTGTTTTTT
CASTSWMEGSGELFF
>-|-|TRBJ2-3|16|TRBV4-2
TGTGCCAGCAGCCAAGATCTCGCTAGCGGCACAGATACGCAGTATTTT
CASSQDLASGTDTQYF
>-|few|TRBJ2-1|16|TRBV27
TGTGCCAGCAGAAGGAGGGGGAGGGAGGAATGGAATGAGCAGTTCTTC
CASRRRGREEWNEQFF
>TRBD2|few|TRBJ2-7|15|TRBV27
TGTGCCAGCAGTGGACTAGCGGGAGTCTCCTACGAGCAGTACTTC
CASSGLAGVSYEQYF
>-|many|TRBJ2-1|15|TRBV7-2
TGTGCCAGCAGCTCCGGGATCCCTTTCCCCCCTGAGCAGTTCTTC
CASSSGIPFPPEQFF
>TRBD2|-|TRBJ2-1|14|TRBV10-1
TGCGCCAGCAGTGCTAGCGGCCAGAAGGCTGAGCAGTTCTTC
CASSASGQKAEQFF
>TRBD2|once|TRBJ2-5|18|TRBV2
TGTGCCTGCTGTTCACCGGGACTAGCGGGGGTACACAAAGAGACCCAGTACTTC
CACCSPGLAGVHKETQYF
>TRBD2|many|TRBJ2-3|18|TRBV7-6
TGTGCCAGCAGCTCATACGGGACTAGCGGGGGGGCATCAGATACGCAGTATTTT
CASSSYGTSGGASDTQYF